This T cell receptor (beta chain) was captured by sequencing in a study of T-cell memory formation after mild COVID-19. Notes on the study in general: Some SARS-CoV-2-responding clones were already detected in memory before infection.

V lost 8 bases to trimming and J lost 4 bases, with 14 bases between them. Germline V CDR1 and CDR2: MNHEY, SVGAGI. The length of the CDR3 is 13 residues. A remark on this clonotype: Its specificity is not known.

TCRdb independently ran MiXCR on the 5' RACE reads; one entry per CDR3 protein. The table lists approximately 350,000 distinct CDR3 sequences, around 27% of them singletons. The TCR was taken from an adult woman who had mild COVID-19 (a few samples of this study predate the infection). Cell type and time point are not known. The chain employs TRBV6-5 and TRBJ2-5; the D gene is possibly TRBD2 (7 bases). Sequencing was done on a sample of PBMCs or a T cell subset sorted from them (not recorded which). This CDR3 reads CASRGRGAETQYF. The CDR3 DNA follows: TGTGCCAGCCGTGGTCGGGGGGCAGAGACCCAGTACTTC.